This T cell receptor (beta chain) was sequenced in a study of T-cell reconstitution after alpha-beta-depleted transplantation in children. Germline V CDR1 and CDR2: MDHEN, SYDVKM. This CDR3 has 15 residues. Trimming shortened V by 4 bases and J by 1 base, and 11 bases separated the two germline ends. This clonotype was counted only a few times. Molecular barcoding with unique molecular identifiers was used for the TCRbeta library. TCRdb re-analysed the PCR reads in MiXCR, keeping a single row per CDR3 protein. The data contain fewer than 550,000 distinct CDR3 sequences, about an eighth of them singletons.

The specimen was PBMCs, mostly from graft donor cells, collected 180 days after TCRalphabeta/CD19-depleted stem cell transplant. This receptor was taken from a female patient between 2 and 15 years old who had a stem cell transplant for aplastic anemia, so the T cells may come from the graft donor. The chain links TRBV28 to TRBJ2-1; maybe TRBD2 (5 bases). For the CDR3, the DNA is TGTGCCAGCAGTTCACTAGGGAGATCCTACAATGAGCAGTTCTTC. The encoded protein is CASSSLGRSYNEQFF.